Following are 4 T cell receptor beta chains from one sample sequenced in a study of blood T cell repertoires in COVID-19. Assay used: immunoSEQ multiplex PCR; TCRdb lists only in-frame clones, some missing. The sample has 150,000 or so clones, 75% to 85% seen once. The sample comprised peripheral blood. The receptors originated from a human donor with acute or convalescent COVID-19. The donor label of this sample is uncertain.

The CDR3 is CASSIDSRGYEQYF. In DNA form, the CDR3 reads TGTGCCAGTAGTATAGACTCGAGGGGGTACGAGCAGTACTTC. The chain couples TRBV19 to TRBJ2-7, with D tentatively TRBD1 (6 bases). Germline CDR1 reads LNHDA; CDR2 reads SQIVND (reference sequence). This CDR3 contains 14 residues. Between the trimmed V and J ends, which lost 0 bases and 4 bases, there was a span of 10 bases.

The rearrangement uses TRBV7-3 and TRBJ2-5, with 7 bases matching TRBD2. The CDR3 extends over 15 amino acids. Germline-derived CDR1 and CDR2 are SGHTA and FQGTGA. With 1 base clipped from V and 2 bases from J, the junction kept 4 bases outside the gene matches. The CDR3 sequence is CASSLIGGTQETQYF. CDR3 nucleotide sequence: TGTGCCAGCAGCTTAATCGGGGGGACTCAAGAGACCCAGTACTTC.

This clone occurred once. This rearrangement joins TRBV5-1 to TRBJ2-7; no reliable D call. Germline V gene data show CDR1 as SGHRS and CDR2 as YFSETQ. The CDR3 runs 13 residues. V shed 4 bases and J shed 2 bases, with 10 bases lying between them. CDR3: CASSPGSPYEQYF. The CDR3 bases are TGCGCCAGCAGCCCAGGTTCTCCCTACGAGCAGTACTTC.

The chain couples TRBV19 to TRBJ2-2; D is uncertain. The CDR3 has 15 amino acids. The ends were cut back, 5 bases at V and 2 bases at J, with 12 bases in the middle. Germline V gene sequence: CDR1 LNHDA, CDR2 SQIVND (reference sequence). CDR3 nucleotide sequence: TGTGCCAGTAGTCCCAGCGCCTTCAACACCGGGGAGCTGTTTTTT. Translated, it gives CASSPSAFNTGELFF. The full variable domain, with the rest looked up from reference TRBV19 and TRBJ2-2, is DGGITQSPKYLFRKEGQNVTLSCEQNLNHDAMYWYRQDPGQGLRLIYYSQIVNDFQKGDIAEGYSVSREKKESFPLTVTSAQKNPTAFYLCASSPSAFNTGELFFGEGSRLTVL.